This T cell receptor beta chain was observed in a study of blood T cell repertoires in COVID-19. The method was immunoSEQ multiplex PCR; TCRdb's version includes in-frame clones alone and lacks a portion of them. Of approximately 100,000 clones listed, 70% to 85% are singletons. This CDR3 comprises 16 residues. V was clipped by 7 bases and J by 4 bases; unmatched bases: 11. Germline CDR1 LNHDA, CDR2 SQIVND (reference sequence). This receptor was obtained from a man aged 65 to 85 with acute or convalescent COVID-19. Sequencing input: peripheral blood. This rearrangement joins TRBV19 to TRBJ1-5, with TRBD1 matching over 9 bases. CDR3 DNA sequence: TGTGCCAGTACCTCGGGACAGGGTAAACGGAATCAGCCCCAGCATTTT. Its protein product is CASTSGQGKRNQPQHF.